Listed below are T cell receptor beta chains from one sample, sequenced in a study of cytomegalovirus exposure and HLA in healthy donors. Data came from immunoSEQ multiplex PCR; TCRdb stores just in-frame clones and leaves some out. This table holds 310,000 or so clones, approximately 90% found once. Sequencing was carried out using PBMCs. These receptor sequences come from a woman aged 18-30 years in good health and CMV-seronegative. CDR3s leave out the opening cysteine and the closing phenylalanine or tryptophan.

TRBJ1-1	TRBV15	ATSRARQGTNTEAF
TRBJ1-6	TRBV6-1	ASDNRGHSPLH
TRBJ2-1	TRBV5-4	ASSLWGGGAGNEQF
TRBJ1-6	TRBV15	ASGTGDSYNSPLH
TRBJ1-1	TRBV10-1	ASSESSDTEAF
TRBJ2-5	TRBV5-8	ASSPSGTSGARRGETQY
TRBJ2-2	TRBV9	ASRKQGLNDGELF
TRBJ1-6	TRBV5-1	ASSLTGGTGPLH
TRBJ1-1	TRBV5-4	ASILQGDTEAF
TRBJ2-7	TRBV6-5	ASSRGQKSYEQY
TRBJ1-2	TRBV5-4	ASSLADRVTNGCT
TRBJ2-7	TRBV10-3	AISPRDREYEQY
TRBJ1-3	TRBV15	ATSRDQDSGNTIY
TRBJ2-7	TRBV2	ASSGSEYEQY
TRBJ2-5	TRBV7-9	ASSFYRWETQY
TRBJ1-6	TRBV19	ASSISGNSPLH
TRBJ1-5	TRBV10-2	ASSTGGNQPQH
TRBJ2-5	TRBV19	ASSRTFQETQY
TRBJ1-2	TRBV27	ASTRGTGYDGYT
TRBJ2-7	TRBV7-2	ASSFSGEQY
TRBJ1-1	TRBV28	ASSLRWGTNTEAF
TRBJ2-3	TRBV2	ASSLAVGDTQY
TRBJ2-5	TRBV27	ASSLDSGGGETQY
TRBJ1-1	TRBV2	ASGGGVNTEAF
TRBJ1-6	TRBV19	ASSTGQANSPLH
TRBJ2-5	TRBV5-1	ASRGQETQY
TRBJ1-2	TRBV4-2	ASSQESRDVYGYT
TRBJ2-7	TRBV11-3	ASSLGGGPTYEQY
TRBJ1-5	TRBV2	ASRDSNQPQH
TRBJ2-2	TRBV4-1	ASSFGLAGIGELF
TRBJ2-1	TRBV6-1	ASRPGLPPNEQF
TRBJ1-5	TRBV6-5	ASSYGREEQPQH
TRBJ2-2	TRBV9	ASSVATGGHGGELF
TRBJ1-2	TRBV18	ASSPNEQDHGYT
TRBJ2-7	TRBV5-1	ASSVPGQVYEQY
TRBJ2-2	TRBV10-3	AIGLDNTGELF
TRBJ1-2	TRBV19	ASSIVAGRANYGYT
TRBJ1-3	TRBV9	ASSVGGHASSGNTIY
TRBJ2-1	TRBV5-1	ASSLAVAGETYNEQF
TRBJ1-1	TRBV29-1	SVTGTGNTEAF